This TCR beta chain was captured by sequencing in a study of cytomegalovirus exposure and HLA in healthy donors (dated by TCRdb to the late 2010s). Study-level background: In an earlier analysis of approximately 500 of the donors, 250 to 300 Gb of sequence data and approximately 100 million unique TCR beta sequences from roughly 190 million T cells were reported. Approximately 300 gigabases of sequencing data and about 92 million unique TCR sequences made up an early release that covered approximately 620 HLA-typed donors. Of the roughly 400 genotyped donors, about 84% fell in the genetic ancestry cluster associated with self-reported Caucasian donors. The study was designed to test whether signatures of past pathogen exposure could be identified by cataloging public T cell receptors. The T cell repertoires of under 750 subjects were profiled by immunosequencing and related to cytomegalovirus serostatus. A separate validation cohort of roughly 130 different subjects was used in addition to the 666-subject first cohort. To predict cytomegalovirus infection status, the study combined high-throughput TCR immunosequencing, statistical association of individual TCRs with disease status, and machine learning. A later analysis re-examined previously published TCR beta repertoires from more than 650 donors and added high-resolution HLA genotyping to investigate patterns of TCR occurrence. In the later analysis, no new phenotypic data were used to find candidate immune exposures; instead, reliance was placed on TCR beta sequences and their occurrence across donors. An earlier analysis of about 620 of the donors applied high-throughput TCR beta sequencing to assess whether each TCR beta V gene segment acted as functional or pseudogenic. Donor age, sex, ethnicity and CMV serostatus were collected together with the repertoire data. A later genetic analysis used genome-wide SNP genotypes for about 55% of the 666 donors, treating that subset as a discovery cohort. Every repertoire in the discovery cohort had been generated on one and the same sequencing platform. HLA typing included class I and class II loci at four-digit resolution. Typing coverage varied by locus: about 620-630 donors for A, B, C, DRB1 and DQB1; some 520 for DQA1; some 610 for DPA1; approximately 450 for DPB1. Because of strong linkage in the cohort, a few DR-DQ haplotypes were treated as single units for association and clustering. Across approximately 420 genotyped donors of the cohort, an average of about 240,000 unique TCR beta nucleotide sequences per donor were sequenced, and roughly 20% of those sequences were non-productive.

Note on this clone: Its antigen is currently not known. Nothing much larger sits one base from this clone, and base qualities are not available.

Library preparation used the immunoSEQ multiplex PCR assay. For the multiplex PCR, a mixture combining 60 forward primers for TCR Vbeta segments and 13 reverse primers for TCR Jbeta segments was used. The CDR3 region of rearranged TCR beta genes was amplified from genomic DNA by a multiplex PCR assay. Amplified TCR beta libraries were sequenced as 87-base-pair reads on the Illumina HiSeq System. As for the authors' bioinformatics: A later analysis tallied roughly 76 million unique TCR beta chains across the 660 or so repertoires, and around 12 million of those chains were shared by two or more donors. A nearest-neighbor algorithm error-corrected the raw reads and collapsed the reads into unique sequences, merging closely related sequences to remove PCR and sequencing errors. Alignment of CDR3 sequences to IMGT reference sequences was used to assign V, D and J gene segments. For a sequence to be retained, a match of at least six nucleotides was required to both a V gene segment and a J gene segment. Rearrangements were classified as productive when the CDR3 lacked stop codons and remained in frame with V and J, and all other rearrangements were classified as non-productive. Following IMGT convention, CDR3 was defined as the stretch from the second conserved V-encoded cysteine up to the conserved J-encoded phenylalanine. The earlier analysis of about 640 of the donors excluded any sequence lacking an unambiguous match to a single V gene segment. In an earlier analysis of around 600 of the donors, V segments were called functional above 56.7% productive rearrangements and were called segregating when the between-donor standard deviation exceeded 5%. A statistical classification framework was developed to diagnose cytomegalovirus status using the catalog of TCR beta chain sequences. V and J gene assignment, in a later analysis, came from comparing TCR nucleotide sequences with IMGT/GENE-DB human TR gene sequences. The TCRdist pipeline was used in a later analysis to assign CDR3 sequences and most-parsimonious VDJ recombination scenarios. In a later analysis, every TCR beta chain was defined by the combination of its CDR3 amino acid sequence and its V-gene family, and reads without a unique V-gene family were dropped. A later analysis removed over 500 highly shared, low-generation-probability nucleotide sequences to deal with suspected cross-contamination and a sequencing artifact. In a later analysis, a clonal expansion index for each public chain was calculated from normalized within-repertoire ranks of inferred template counts. In a later analysis, generation probabilities were computed using a VDJ recombination model fitted to out-of-frame rearrangements, and the results were checked against IGoR. In a later analysis, hypergeometric tests were used to score TCR-TCR, TCR-HLA and TCR-CMV co-occurrence, with a repertoire-size bias correction applied to TCR pairs. In a later analysis, false discovery rates were estimated by permuting HLA or CMV assignments 20 times. In a later analysis, co-occurring TCRs were grouped using DBSCAN, with TCRdist sequence similarity added in when clustering inside HLA-allele-positive subsets. Co-occurrence clustering excluded repertoires with fewer than 30,000 or more than 120,000 public chains, plus five with anomalous nucleotide sharing. TCRdb's version of the immuneACCESS table is confined to in-frame rearrangements and falls short of the full clone set. An unresolved V gene accounts for under half of the shortfall where checked; the remainder is of unknown origin. The V and J calls and the clone size are those of that table, but D and trimming were determined from the DNA. This sample has about 200,000 clones in its table, and approximately 70% of those were observed once. The top ten clones comprise approximately 2% of the sample.

General findings and caveats noted by the study authors: A cluster of highly shared sequence variants was judged likely to represent a technical artifact of the sequencing pipeline. V-gene and J-gene trimming of TCR beta chains was associated with a missense DCLRE1C variant in a later genetic analysis, and the association was replicated in an independent cohort. In this cohort, only TCR beta chains were sequenced, and detectable features were limited by the absence of alpha or paired-chain data. The earlier analysis of about 600 of the donors excluded roughly 16 rarely observed V segments, including chromosome 9 orphons, because counts were too low. According to a later analysis, parvovirus B19, influenza, CMV and Epstein-Barr virus appeared linked to several top co-occurrence clusters. Some IMGT-functional V segments, including TRBV6-2 and TRBV6-3, could not be told apart with the 87-base-pair reads, so those segments were excluded. According to the authors, the approach could potentially be generalized to other disease states and immunological phenotypes. A further reported finding was that TCR beta sequences accurately predicted the HLA-A and HLA-B alleles for most subjects in the first cohort. Immune exposure information for the cohort was limited to CMV serostatus. Correlated functional status among segregating V segments might reflect linkage disequilibrium, but an unknown experimental factor could not be ruled out. Most CMV-associated TCR beta chains appeared to be HLA-restricted in a later analysis, and the HLA associations seemed to be driven largely by CMV exposure. Across donors, most TCR sequences were observed very rarely, whereas some public TCRs were present in many individuals. When HLA alleles, especially DR and DQ, strongly co-occurred, TCR associations were difficult to assign to individual alleles. Compared with the roughly 710-donor mean, donors in an Asian-associated ancestry cluster had fewer N-insertions in productive TCRs, according to a later genetic analysis. In an earlier analysis of 500 to 650 of the donors, most TCR beta V segments appeared in productive rearrangements about 90% or about 30% of the time, broadly matching IMGT annotations. In a later analysis, HLA-associated TCR beta chains were found to be more clonally expanded and to have lower generation probabilities than equally common non-associated chains. In the study, approximately 160 TCR beta chains were listed as associated with cytomegalovirus. A later analysis associated 16,951 TCR beta sequences with specific HLA alleles at a false discovery rate of 0.05. In vitro tests confirmed that a few of the cytomegalovirus-associated TCR beta chains recognize cytomegalovirus antigens. According to a later analysis, TCR association rates differed among HLA loci, with DRB1 alleles showing the most associated TCRs and HLA-C alleles showing the fewest. The classifier was reported to diagnose cytomegalovirus status with high specificity and sensitivity in both the original and validation cohorts. The presence/absence analyses assumed that sequencing depth was roughly uniform across donors, and that assumption may not be true. Because HLA typing was unavailable for some donors at each locus, only the typed subset was used in association tests.

The cohort comprised 710 or so healthy bone marrow donors. At the time of sampling, all cohort members were nominally healthy, though unrecorded immune exposures were likely present. The donor tested CMV seronegative and was one of the 352 seronegative cohort members. A peripheral blood sample was collected from each donor, and TCR beta sequencing was performed on peripheral blood mononuclear cells. Genomic DNA extraction from the blood cell samples was performed with the Qiagen DNeasy Blood Extraction Kit. Its CDR3 holds 18 amino acids, cysteine through phenylalanine. The retained sequence is limited to the CDR3, 54 bases, with the frame set at the first base.

The rearranged segments are TRBV21-1 and TRBJ1-2; the table names TRBD1, a call not compared with the DNA. TRBV21-1 is recorded as a pseudogene. This TCR was sampled from a woman between 25 and 40 years old in good health and CMV-seronegative. The sequencing input was PBMCs. The CDR3 region reads CASSPNPTGGYRAYGYTF. The nucleotide sequence is TGTGCCAGCAGCCCCAACCCGACAGGGGGCTACCGGGCCTATGGCTACACCTTC.